The table lists the clone carrying this T cell receptor beta chain with a few counts. Other nucleotide sequences in the sample specify the same CDR3. Every subset had its genomic DNA shared out evenly among several immunoSEQ plates. The authors' processing: ImmunoSEQ gave junction-only sequences without quality scores, so filtering differed. Sequenced by immunoSEQ multiplex PCR; TCRdb stores in-frame clones only, minus some. Clonal size and the V and J genes are those of that table, whereas D and trimming came from the DNA. In the table there are millions of clones, 85% to 95% of which are singletons. CD45RO-negative CD8 cells positively selected for CCR7 made up the naive population, which excluded terminally differentiated effector memory CD45RA+ cells. This sample is drawn from a study of shared clonotypes between healthy human individuals. The CDR3 totals 14 residues. The V and J ends lost 0 bases and 1 base respectively, with 7 bases between them. CDR1 and CDR2 (germline): SGDLS, YYNGEE.

The specimen was naive CD8+ T cells from PBMCs. This sequence joins TRBV9 and TRBJ2-5; D perhaps matches TRBD2 (6 bases). The TCR was taken from a man between 18 and 35 years old in good health. Some clones in this sample may be carry-over from other donors' samples. In DNA, the CDR3 is TGTGCCAGCAGCGTAGGCGGGACCCAAGAGACCCAGTACTTC. Residues: CASSVGGTQETQYF.